The rows below give T cell receptor beta chains drawn from one sample of a study of OX40 agonist ivuxolimab in advanced cancers. Sequenced by immunoSEQ multiplex PCR; TCRdb stores in-frame clones only, minus some. Of tens of thousands of clones in the sample, roughly four fifths were seen once. This specimen was CD4+ or CD8+ T cells sorted from blood, taken in a trial of the OX40 agonist ivuxolimab. These receptors originate from an adult with an advanced solid tumor such as melanoma, head and neck, liver or kidney cancer. Both conserved end residues are part of each CDR3. The order of the fields is J gene, clone size, D gene, V gene, CDR3 DNA, CDR3 protein. The D gene is left open where the match is weak. A row's size may be missing; if present it is once, few, many or a size class.

J gene: TRBJ2-7
clone size: .
D gene: .
V gene: TRBV7-8
CDR3 DNA: TGTGCCAGCAGCTTAGTCGGCGGGGAATACGAGCAGTACTTC
CDR3 protein: CASSLVGGEYEQYF

J gene: TRBJ2-5
clone size: .
D gene: .
V gene: TRBV27
CDR3 DNA: TGTGCCAGCAGAATTTCTAGCAGGGAGACCCAGTACTTC
CDR3 protein: CASRISSRETQYF

J gene: TRBJ2-5
clone size: .
D gene: .
V gene: TRBV28
CDR3 DNA: TGTGCCAGCAGTTACGGTTACGCGAAACCACAAGAGACCCAGTACTTC
CDR3 protein: CASSYGYAKPQETQYF

J gene: TRBJ2-1
clone size: .
D gene: TRBD2
V gene: TRBV19
CDR3 DNA: TGTGCCAGTAGTATCCTCAGCGGGGCCCCACCCAATGAGCAGTTCTTC
CDR3 protein: CASSILSGAPPNEQFF

J gene: TRBJ2-1
clone size: once
D gene: TRBD1
V gene: TRBV18
CDR3 DNA: TGTGCCAGCTCACCCGGGACGACAGGGGGCACCTACAATGAGCAGTTCTTC
CDR3 protein: CASSPGTTGGTYNEQFF

J gene: TRBJ2-1
clone size: .
D gene: .
V gene: TRBV29-1
CDR3 DNA: TGCAGCGTTGAAGATTACGCCCCCTACAATGAGCAGTTCTTC
CDR3 protein: CSVEDYAPYNEQFF

J gene: TRBJ1-4
clone size: .
D gene: .
V gene: TRBV10-1
CDR3 DNA: TGCGCCAGCAGCTCCCAGGAGCCTAATGAAAAACTGTTTTTT
CDR3 protein: CASSSQEPNEKLFF

J gene: TRBJ2-7
clone size: .
D gene: .
V gene: TRBV19
CDR3 DNA: TGTGCCAGTAGTATGGGACTTCCGTACGAGCAGTACTTC
CDR3 protein: CASSMGLPYEQYF

J gene: TRBJ2-3
clone size: .
D gene: TRBD2
V gene: TRBV10-1
CDR3 DNA: TGCGCCAGTCGTGATAGCGGGGCTAGCACAGATACGCAGTATTTT
CDR3 protein: CASRDSGASTDTQYF

J gene: TRBJ2-7
clone size: .
D gene: TRBD1
V gene: TRBV7-8
CDR3 DNA: TGTGCCAGCAGCACCTCGGACAGGGGGCTGCCCTACGAGCAGTACTTC
CDR3 protein: CASSTSDRGLPYEQYF

J gene: TRBJ2-2
clone size: once
D gene: TRBD2
V gene: TRBV10-2
CDR3 DNA: TGCGCCAGCAGTGGGGGCCCCGGGGGGGCAACCGGGGAGCTGTTTTTT
CDR3 protein: CASSGGPGGATGELFF

J gene: TRBJ1-5
clone size: .
D gene: TRBD1
V gene: TRBV15
CDR3 DNA: TGTGCCACCAGTGCCAGGACAGGGGGCGGTCAGCCCCAGCATTTT
CDR3 protein: CATSARTGGGQPQHF

J gene: TRBJ1-1
clone size: .
D gene: TRBD1
V gene: TRBV5-6
CDR3 DNA: TGTGCCAGCAGCTCTACAGGGGGCCCTGAAGCTTTCTTT
CDR3 protein: CASSSTGGPEAFF

J gene: TRBJ2-7
clone size: .
D gene: .
V gene: TRBV2
CDR3 DNA: TGTGCCAGCCTCGGGACAAACTCCTACGAGCAGTACTTC
CDR3 protein: CASLGTNSYEQYF

J gene: TRBJ1-2
clone size: .
D gene: .
V gene: TRBV5-1
CDR3 DNA: TGCGCCAGCAGCTTGGGTTGGGGGCGCCGTAGAAACTATGGCTACACCTTC
CDR3 protein: CASSLGWGRRRNYGYTF

J gene: TRBJ2-5
clone size: .
D gene: .
V gene: TRBV7-2
CDR3 DNA: TGTGCCAGCAGCTTAGCGCCGGTATCCCAAGAGACCCAGTACTTC
CDR3 protein: CASSLAPVSQETQYF

J gene: TRBJ2-7
clone size: .
D gene: .
V gene: TRBV21-1
CDR3 DNA: TGTGCCAGCAGCAGCTTCACTCCGGGCGGGTTATCCTACGAGCAGTACTTC
CDR3 protein: CASSSFTPGGLSYEQYF

J gene: TRBJ2-3
clone size: .
D gene: .
V gene: TRBV27
CDR3 DNA: TGTGCCAGCAGTCCCGTCCCTAGGAGATACACAGATACGCAGTATTTT
CDR3 protein: CASSPVPRRYTDTQYF

J gene: TRBJ1-3
clone size: .
D gene: .
V gene: TRBV25-1
CDR3 DNA: TGTGCCAGCAGTGAATTTCCCCAGGGAACTTTAGGAAACACCATATATTTT
CDR3 protein: CASSEFPQGTLGNTIYF

J gene: TRBJ2-7
clone size: .
D gene: .
V gene: TRBV28
CDR3 DNA: TGTGCCAGCAGTTTTTTTGGGGTGGACTACGAGCAGTACTTC
CDR3 protein: CASSFFGVDYEQYF

J gene: TRBJ2-2
clone size: .
D gene: TRBD2
V gene: TRBV2
CDR3 DNA: TGTGCCAGCAGTCCATCGACTAGCCGGGTCGGGGAGCTGTTTTTT
CDR3 protein: CASSPSTSRVGELFF

J gene: TRBJ1-1
clone size: .
D gene: .
V gene: TRBV9
CDR3 DNA: TGTGCCAGCAGCGTAGTGTCCGGGGCGATGAACACTGAAGCTTTCTTT
CDR3 protein: CASSVVSGAMNTEAFF

J gene: TRBJ2-5
clone size: .
D gene: .
V gene: TRBV7-9
CDR3 DNA: TGTGCCAGCAGCGAGCCGACGCGGTACCAAGAGACCCAGTACTTC
CDR3 protein: CASSEPTRYQETQYF

J gene: TRBJ1-5
clone size: .
D gene: .
V gene: TRBV27
CDR3 DNA: TGTGCCAGCAGTTTGGTGGGTAATCAGCCCCAGCATTTT
CDR3 protein: CASSLVGNQPQHF

J gene: TRBJ2-3
clone size: once
D gene: .
V gene: TRBV2
CDR3 DNA: TGTGCCAGCAGTGAACCTCCTTCTAGCACAGATACGCAGTATTTT
CDR3 protein: CASSEPPSSTDTQYF

J gene: TRBJ1-1
clone size: .
D gene: .
V gene: TRBV27
CDR3 DNA: TGTGCCAGCATCCCATGGGCAGGGCTTAACACTGAAGCTTTCTTT
CDR3 protein: CASIPWAGLNTEAFF

J gene: TRBJ2-7
clone size: once
D gene: .
V gene: TRBV7-2
CDR3 DNA: TGTGCCAGCAGCTTAGCGCAGACACCCTACGAGCAGTACTTC
CDR3 protein: CASSLAQTPYEQYF

J gene: TRBJ2-2
clone size: .
D gene: .
V gene: TRBV9
CDR3 DNA: TGTGCCAGCGCCGACTATTCGAACACCGGGGAGCTGTTTTTT
CDR3 protein: CASADYSNTGELFF

J gene: TRBJ1-2
clone size: .
D gene: .
V gene: TRBV27
CDR3 DNA: TGTGCCAGCAGTTGGGGGGGGCAGGTCTATGGCTACACCTTC
CDR3 protein: CASSWGGQVYGYTF

J gene: TRBJ2-4
clone size: .
D gene: TRBD2
V gene: TRBV25-1
CDR3 DNA: TGTGCCAGCAGTCCGGGACTAGAGAACATTCAGTACTTC
CDR3 protein: CASSPGLENIQYF

J gene: TRBJ2-1
clone size: once
D gene: .
V gene: TRBV19
CDR3 DNA: TGTGCCAGTAGTATAGTAAGCACCCATGAGCAGTTCTTC
CDR3 protein: CASSIVSTHEQFF

J gene: TRBJ2-7
clone size: .
D gene: TRBD2
V gene: TRBV4-2
CDR3 DNA: TGTGCCAGCAGCCAATCGGCTAGCGGGAGGACTTACGAGCAGTACTTC
CDR3 protein: CASSQSASGRTYEQYF

J gene: TRBJ2-7
clone size: .
D gene: TRBD2
V gene: TRBV13
CDR3 DNA: TGTGCCAGCAGCTCCAGACTAGCGGGAGGGCCGAAGAACGAGCAGTACTTC
CDR3 protein: CASSSRLAGGPKNEQYF

J gene: TRBJ1-2
clone size: .
D gene: TRBD1
V gene: TRBV7-9
CDR3 DNA: TGTGCCAGCAGCTTAGGGACAGGCGACAATGGCTACACCTTC
CDR3 protein: CASSLGTGDNGYTF

J gene: TRBJ2-5
clone size: .
D gene: .
V gene: TRBV13
CDR3 DNA: TGTGCCAGCAGCTACAGGCAAGAGACCCAGTACTTC
CDR3 protein: CASSYRQETQYF

J gene: TRBJ2-1
clone size: .
D gene: TRBD2
V gene: TRBV27
CDR3 DNA: TGTGCCAGCAGTTTGCGGGGGGTTTCCTACAATGAGCAGTTCTTC
CDR3 protein: CASSLRGVSYNEQFF

J gene: TRBJ2-1
clone size: .
D gene: TRBD1
V gene: TRBV27
CDR3 DNA: TGTGCCAGCAGTTTAACCCCCGGGACAGGGGTCAATGAGCAGTTCTTC
CDR3 protein: CASSLTPGTGVNEQFF

J gene: TRBJ2-2
clone size: .
D gene: TRBD2
V gene: TRBV7-2
CDR3 DNA: TGTGCCAGCAGCTTCGGAGCGGGAAGCTCAGGGGAGCTGTTTTTT
CDR3 protein: CASSFGAGSSGELFF

J gene: TRBJ1-1
clone size: .
D gene: TRBD1
V gene: TRBV7-8
CDR3 DNA: TGTGCCAGCAGCTCAAAGCGCTATGGACAGGCAGGAGCTTTCTTT
CDR3 protein: CASSSKRYGQAGAFF

J gene: TRBJ2-7
clone size: .
D gene: .
V gene: TRBV6-1
CDR3 DNA: TGTGCCAGCAGTTCCACGGGGGATTCCTCCTACGAGCAGTACTTC
CDR3 protein: CASSSTGDSSYEQYF

J gene: TRBJ1-5
clone size: once
D gene: .
V gene: TRBV11-2
CDR3 DNA: TGTGCCAGCAGCTTGAAGGGGTCCGATCAGCCCCAGCATTTT
CDR3 protein: CASSLKGSDQPQHF

J gene: TRBJ2-1
clone size: .
D gene: TRBD2
V gene: TRBV11-3
CDR3 DNA: TGTGCCAGCGACTCTAGCGGGGGGGTAAGGGAGCAGTTCTTC
CDR3 protein: CASDSSGGVREQFF

J gene: TRBJ2-7
clone size: once
D gene: .
V gene: TRBV5-6
CDR3 DNA: TGTGCCAGCAGCCTCGGGGTTCGGGGCGAGCAGTACTTC
CDR3 protein: CASSLGVRGEQYF

J gene: TRBJ1-1
clone size: .
D gene: .
V gene: TRBV4-3
CDR3 DNA: TGCGCCAGCAGCCAAGAGTACTACATAGAGGGGAACACTGAAGCTTTCTTT
CDR3 protein: CASSQEYYIEGNTEAFF

J gene: TRBJ2-1
clone size: .
D gene: TRBD2
V gene: TRBV28
CDR3 DNA: TGTGCCAGCGGCGGGGGTTGGGAGCAGTTCTTC
CDR3 protein: CASGGGWEQFF

J gene: TRBJ2-2
clone size: few
D gene: .
V gene: TRBV9
CDR3 DNA: TGTGCCAGCAGCGTAGGGGGCACCGGGGAGCTGTTTTTT
CDR3 protein: CASSVGGTGELFF

J gene: TRBJ2-7
clone size: .
D gene: .
V gene: TRBV27
CDR3 DNA: TGTGCCAGCTCCCGTGGGGGGCTCGAGCAGTACTTC
CDR3 protein: CASSRGGLEQYF

J gene: TRBJ1-4
clone size: .
D gene: TRBD1
V gene: TRBV6-6
CDR3 DNA: TGTGCCAGCAGCCGGGACAGGTCGTTAGAAAAACTGTTTTTT
CDR3 protein: CASSRDRSLEKLFF

J gene: TRBJ1-5
clone size: .
D gene: .
V gene: TRBV19
CDR3 DNA: TGTGCCAGTAGTATAGACGGATTCAATCAGCCCCAGCATTTT
CDR3 protein: CASSIDGFNQPQHF